This TCR beta chain is from a study of CD8 T cells in ankylosing spondylitis. Broader study findings: Reportedly, significant enrichment of disease-linked clones occurred in matched ankylosing spondylitis synovial fluid. Blood from ankylosing spondylitis patients appeared to carry a characteristic eight-variant TCR beta motif.

This clonotype has a count of ten or more. Its antigen is still unknown. By quantitative 5'-RACE with molecular barcodes, the TCR beta libraries were made. A single record per CDR3 protein comes from TCRdb applying MiXCR to the 5' RACE reads. The sample consists of a few hundred thousand distinct CDR3 sequences, under 25% of them appearing once. The CDR3 extends over 16 amino acids. Germline V gene sequence: CDR1 SQVTM, CDR2 ANQGSEA. Trimming took off 5 bases at V and 2 bases at J, with 21 bases between the two ends. The gene calls are TRBV29-1 and TRBJ2-5, with D uncertain. The sequencing sample was made of blood, either unsorted or a sorted T cell fraction (not recorded which). This TCR was recovered from a female donor with ankylosing spondylitis or in good health (not recorded which). The CDR3 region is CSVTQFADHVQETQYF. As DNA, the CDR3 is TGCAGCGTTACCCAGTTTGCGGATCATGTTCAAGAGACCCAGTACTTC.